A single sample gave rise to the 13 T cell receptor beta chains below, sequenced in a study of type 1 regulatory T cells. TCRdb re-analysed the reads in MiXCR, keeping a single row per CDR3 protein. The data show roughly 20,000 distinct CDR3 sequences, with roughly 10% seen just once and about 2.7% held by the top ten. Sequenced sample: CD4+ T cells, either the whole sample or a sorted fraction (not recorded which). These receptors came from a human donor in good health.

This clonotype was recorded a few times. V is TRBV20-1 and J is TRBJ2-7; D unclear. CDR1 and CDR2 from the germline V gene are DFQATT and SNEGSKA (reference sequence). V was cut by 5 bases and J by 1 base, with 9 bases left in between. The CDR3 loop spans 12 amino acids. CDR3: CSAPDGSYEQYF. The CDR3, as DNA: TGCAGTGCTCCGGACGGGTCCTACGAGCAGTACTTC.

This clonotype was detected many times. This chain joins TRBV3-1 and TRBJ1-2; possibly TRBD1 for D (6 bases). The ends were cut back, 0 bases at V and 14 bases at J, with 16 bases in the middle. This CDR3 comprises 13 residues. CDR1 is LGHDT and CDR2 is YNNKEL in the germline V gene (reference sequence). This chain's CDR3 is CASSQEGGQSFTF. The CDR3, as DNA: TGTGCCAGCAGCCAAGAAGGGGGGCAAAGTTTTACCTTC.

This clonotype appeared many times. This chain uses TRBV3-1 with TRBJ2-2, with unresolved D. This CDR3 comprises 16 residues. Germline CDR1 reads LGHDT; CDR2 reads YNNKEL (reference sequence). Trimming left V 2 bases short and J 6 bases short, with 16 bases between. CDR3 protein: CASSQRRSIIAGELFF. The CDR3 DNA sequence: TGTGCCAGCAGCCAACGTCGGTCAATCATCGCCGGGGAGCTGTTTTTT.

This clonotype is labeled as medium-sized. The J gene is TRBJ2-1, the V gene TRBV19; D may be TRBD1 (6 bases). V lost 7 bases to trimming and J lost 0 bases, with 13 bases between them. The germline V gene encodes CDR1 LNHDA and CDR2 SQIVND (reference sequence). The CDR3 is made up of 15 amino acids. CDR3 region: CASKGVGRSYNEQFF. The CDR3 DNA sequence: TGTGCCAGTAAGGGGGTCGGACGCTCCTACAATGAGCAGTTCTTC.

This clonotype was counted only a few times. V and J are TRBV20-1 and TRBJ2-4, with TRBD1 identical over 9 bases. V trimming: 4 bases; J trimming: 6 bases; junction bases outside the gene matches: 7. The germline V gene encodes CDR1 DFQATT and CDR2 SNEGSKA (reference sequence). This CDR3 is 14 amino acids long. CDR3 sequence reads: CSANPPGQGNIQYF. In nucleotides, the CDR3 is TGCAGTGCTAACCCCCCGGGACAGGGAAACATTCAGTACTTC.

This clonotype was detected a few times. The chain combines TRBV14 with TRBJ2-3; D call uncertain. The germline V and J ends were trimmed by 1 base and 9 bases, with 14 bases remaining between them. There are 14 residues in the CDR3. Germline V gene sequence: CDR1 SGHDN, CDR2 FVKESK. CDR3 nucleotide sequence: TGTGCCAGCAGCCAAGGAGCTAGTAGGTACACGCAGTATTTT. Translation: CASSQGASRYTQYF. Supplemented by reference TRBV14 and TRBJ2-3, the full variable domain reads EAGVTQFPSHSVIEKGQTVTLRCDPISGHDNLYWYRRVMGKEIKFLLHFVKESKQDESGMPNNRFLAERTGGTYSTLKVQPAELEDSGVYFCASSQGASRYTQYFGPGTRLTVL.

Concerning this clonotype itself: This may be a read error: a much more frequent sequence differs by one nucleotide. The rearrangement joins TRBV2 to TRBJ2-3, with 10 nucleotides matching TRBD2. Germline-derived CDR1 and CDR2 are SNHLY and FYNNEI. This CDR3 has 15 residues. The CDR3 reads CAGSLAGVGGDTQYF. The CDR3 bases are TGTGCCGGCAGTCTAGCGGGAGTGGGGGGAGATACGCAGTATTTT. Using reference TRBV2 and TRBJ2-3 for the parts outside the CDR3, the full variable domain is EPEVTQTPSHQVTQMGQEVILRCVPISNHLYFYWYRQILGQKVEFLVSFYNNEISEKSEIFDDQFSVERPDGSNFTLKIRSTKLEDSAMYFCAGSLAGVGGDTQYFGPGTRLTVL.

As concerns this clonotype: It may be a read error: a sequence one base away is much more abundant. This chain joins TRBV7-2 and TRBJ2-3; possibly TRBD2 for D (5 bases). The CDR3 totals 14 residues. Germline values: CDR1 SGHTA, CDR2 FQGNSA. V was shortened by 3 bases and J by 8 bases, with 15 bases between the two germline ends. CDR3 nucleotide sequence: TGTGCCAGCAGCTTTAGGCAATCTGAGGGTACGCAGTATTTT. This sequence encodes CASSFRQSEGTQYF.

This clonotype was picked up many times. This chain uses TRBV20-1 with TRBJ2-7; D is undetermined. Germline V gene lookup returns CDR1 DFQATT and CDR2 SNEGSKA (reference sequence). The CDR3 length is 14 residues. V was clipped by 2 bases and J by 4 bases, with 15 bases between them. The CDR3 here is CSARNGLTTYEQYF. The DNA of the CDR3 is TGCAGTGCTAGAAATGGGCTAACAACTTACGAGCAGTACTTC.

For this clonotype: Sequence at one end of the junction differs from germline and may be a read error. The chain combines TRBV6-5 with TRBJ2-1, with 12 bases lining up with TRBD1. CDR3 length: 17 residues. Per the germline V gene, CDR1 is MNHEY and CDR2 is SVGAGI. The CDR3, as DNA: TGTACCAGCATCGGGACAGGGGGCGGGAGAGGGAACAATGAGCAGTTCTTC. As protein: CTSIGTGGGRGNNEQFF.

This clonotype has a count of ten or more. This chain connects TRBV20-1 to TRBJ2-1; maybe TRBD2 (6 bases). The V gene lost 4 bases and the J gene lost 3 bases, with 7 bases spanning the gap. CDR1 is DFQATT, CDR2 SNEGSKA, per germline (reference sequence). The CDR3 loop spans 12 amino acids. CDR3 sequence: CSATSVYNEQFF. In nucleotides, the CDR3 is TGCAGTGCTACTAGCGTCTACAATGAGCAGTTCTTC.

This clonotype was found a few times. The chain has TRBV24-1 and TRBJ2-7, with 7 bases fitting TRBD1. V was clipped by 9 bases and J by 7 bases; unmatched bases: 2. The CDR3 extends over 10 amino acids. Germline CDR1 and CDR2: KGHDR and SFDVKD. DNA for the CDR3: TGTGCCACCCCCAGGGGGGAGCAGTACTTC. Its translation: CATPRGEQYF.

This clonotype was seen repeatedly, ten times or more. The chain carries TRBV24-1 and TRBJ2-2, with 8 bases aligning to TRBD1. Germline CDR1 is KGHDR and CDR2 is SFDVKD. Trimming removed 5 bases from V and 3 bases from J; junction bases left unmatched: 1. The CDR3 contains 14 residues. The CDR3 reads CATSGRGHTGELFF. Here the CDR3 DNA reads TGTGCCACCAGTGGCAGGGGGCACACCGGGGAGCTGTTTTTT.